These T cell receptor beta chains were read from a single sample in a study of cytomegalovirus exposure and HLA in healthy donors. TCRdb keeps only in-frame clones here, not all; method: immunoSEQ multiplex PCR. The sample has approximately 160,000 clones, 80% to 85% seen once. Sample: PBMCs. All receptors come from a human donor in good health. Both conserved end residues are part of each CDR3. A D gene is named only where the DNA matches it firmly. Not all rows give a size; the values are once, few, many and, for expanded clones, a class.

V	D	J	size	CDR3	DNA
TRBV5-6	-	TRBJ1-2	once	CASSLSRYGYTF	TGTGCCAGCAGCTTGTCGAGGTATGGCTACACCTTC
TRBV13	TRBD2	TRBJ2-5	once	CASSPRAGAGETQYF	TGTGCCAGCAGCCCCAGAGCGGGGGCGGGAGAGACCCAGTACTTC
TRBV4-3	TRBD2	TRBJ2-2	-	CASSQEGRVRELFF	TGCGCCAGCAGCCAAGAAGGGAGGGTCAGGGAGCTGTTTTTT
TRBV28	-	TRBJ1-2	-	CASSLSDSSYGYTF	TGTGCCAGCAGTTTATCAGACAGCTCCTATGGCTACACCTTC
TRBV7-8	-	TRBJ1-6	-	CASSLVQTTVPGSYNSPLHF	TGTGCCAGCAGCTTAGTACAGACTACCGTCCCCGGCTCCTATAATTCACCCCTCCACTTT
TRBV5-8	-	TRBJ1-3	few	CASSFQTGNTIYF	TGTGCCAGCAGCTTCCAAACTGGAAACACCATATATTTT
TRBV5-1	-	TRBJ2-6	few	CASSLVSLVSGANVLTF	TGCGCCAGCAGCTTGGTCTCACTGGTCTCTGGGGCCAACGTCCTGACTTTC
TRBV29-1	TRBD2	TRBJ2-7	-	CSVSPRQGSRTGLAGGPEYF	TGCAGCGTGTCACCCCGACAGGGATCCCGCACGGGACTAGCGGGGGGGCCGGAGTACTTC
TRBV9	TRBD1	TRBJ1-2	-	CASSPQTGGTRGANYGYTF	TGTGCCAGCAGCCCCCAAACAGGGGGAACCCGCGGAGCTAACTATGGCTACACCTTC
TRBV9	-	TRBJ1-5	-	CASSVGAVFGNQPQHF	TGTGCCAGCAGCGTAGGGGCAGTCTTTGGCAATCAGCCCCAGCATTTT
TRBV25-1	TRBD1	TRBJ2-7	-	CASSEYKGQASYEQYF	TGTGCCAGCAGTGAATATAAGGGACAGGCATCCTACGAGCAGTACTTC
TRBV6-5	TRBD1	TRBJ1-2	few	CASSRGTGDGYTF	TGTGCCAGCAGTCGAGGGACAGGGGATGGCTACACCTTC
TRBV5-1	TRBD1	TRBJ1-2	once	CASSAQQGGNYGYTF	TGCGCCAGCAGCGCCCAACAGGGGGGAAACTATGGCTACACCTTC
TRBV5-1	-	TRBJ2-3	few	CASSPGGGGDTQYF	TGTGCCAGCAGTCCTGGGGGCGGGGGAGATACGCAGTATTTT
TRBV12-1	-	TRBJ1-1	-	CASSFARDRGFEAFF	TGTGCCAGCAGCTTTGCCCGGGACAGGGGATTTGAAGCTTTCTTT
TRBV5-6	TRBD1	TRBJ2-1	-	CASSTGQGAFEFF	TGTGCCAGCAGCACGGGACAGGGGGCTTTCGAGTTCTTC
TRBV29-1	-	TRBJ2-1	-	CSVSTEVQFF	TGCAGCGTGAGTACGGAGGTGCAGTTCTTC
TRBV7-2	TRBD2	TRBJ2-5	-	CASSRTSGTAETQYF	TGTGCCAGCAGCCGGACTAGCGGGACAGCAGAGACCCAGTACTTC
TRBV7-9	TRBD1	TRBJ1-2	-	CASSYTGQGAGGYTF	TGTGCCAGCAGCTATACTGGACAGGGGGCTGGTGGCTACACCTTC
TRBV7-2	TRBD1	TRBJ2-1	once	CASSLGGTAGTEQFF	TGTGCCAGCAGCTTAGGAGGGACAGCCGGGACTGAGCAGTTCTTC
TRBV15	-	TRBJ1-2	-	CATSRAGAGRGYTF	TGTGCCACCAGCAGAGCCGGTGCGGGGAGAGGCTACACCTTC
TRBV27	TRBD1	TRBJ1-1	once	CASGDAGTGGTEAFF	TGTGCCAGCGGCGACGCCGGGACAGGGGGCACTGAAGCTTTCTTT
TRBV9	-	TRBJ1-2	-	CASSLSLGAPGSYGYTF	TGTGCCAGCAGCCTATCCCTGGGGGCCCCCGGTTCCTATGGCTACACCTTC
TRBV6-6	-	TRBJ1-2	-	CASSTAEYGYTF	TGTGCCAGCAGTACAGCCGAATATGGCTACACCTTC
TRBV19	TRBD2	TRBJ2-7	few	CASSPSGSYEQYF	TGTGCCAGTAGTCCTAGCGGCTCCTACGAGCAGTACTTC
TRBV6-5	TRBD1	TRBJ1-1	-	CASSRTQGADTEAFF	TGTGCCAGCAGCCGAACACAGGGGGCTGACACTGAAGCTTTCTTT
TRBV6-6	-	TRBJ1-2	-	CASSYSGGKDNYGYTF	TGTGCCAGCAGTTACTCTGGCGGAAAAGATAACTATGGCTACACCTTC
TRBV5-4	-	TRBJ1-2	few	CASSLGGTRDYGYTF	TGTGCCAGCAGCTTGGGGGGGACACGCGACTATGGCTACACCTTC
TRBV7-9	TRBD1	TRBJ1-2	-	CASSLVRRGLNYGYTF	TGTGCCAGCAGCTTAGTCCGCAGGGGGTTGAACTATGGCTACACCTTC
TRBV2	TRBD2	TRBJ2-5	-	CASSEELAGAYFQETQYF	TGTGCCAGCAGTGAAGAGCTAGCGGGGGCCTACTTCCAAGAGACCCAGTACTTC
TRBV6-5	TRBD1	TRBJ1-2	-	CATTTGGFYGYTF	TGTGCCACTACGACAGGGGGTTTCTATGGCTACACCTTC
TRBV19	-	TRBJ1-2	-	CASTGNYGYTF	TGTGCCAGTACAGGGAACTATGGCTACACCTTC
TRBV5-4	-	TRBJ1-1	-	CASSGQLQGSGTEAFF	TGTGCCAGCAGCGGCCAGTTACAGGGATCCGGCACTGAAGCTTTCTTT
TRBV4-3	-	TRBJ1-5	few	CASSQDGGPQPQHF	TGCGCCAGCAGCCAAGACGGGGGTCCCCAGCCCCAGCATTTT
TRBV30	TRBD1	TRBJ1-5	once	CAWSVGVVLGQDSNQPQHF	TGTGCCTGGAGTGTTGGGGTGGTCCTGGGACAGGATAGCAATCAGCCCCAGCATTTT
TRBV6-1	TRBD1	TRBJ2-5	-	CASSEGRGLETQYF	TGTGCCAGCAGTGAAGGCAGGGGGCTTGAGACCCAGTACTTC
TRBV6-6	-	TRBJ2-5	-	CASSYSPQTQYF	TGTGCCAGCAGTTATAGTCCCCAGACCCAGTACTTC
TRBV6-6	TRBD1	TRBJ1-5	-	CASSPAGGSQPQHF	TGTGCCAGCAGTCCCGCAGGGGGCAGTCAGCCCCAGCATTTT
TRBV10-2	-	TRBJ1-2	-	CASSKRKGIDNYGYTF	TGCGCCAGCAGTAAGAGGAAAGGAATAGACAACTATGGCTACACCTTC
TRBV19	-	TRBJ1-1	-	CASSITGLKTEAFF	TGTGCCAGTAGTATTACCGGGTTGAAAACTGAAGCTTTCTTT
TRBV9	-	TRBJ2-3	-	CASSVAASTDTQYF	TGTGCCAGCAGCGTAGCTGCGAGCACAGATACGCAGTATTTT
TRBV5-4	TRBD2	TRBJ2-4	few	CASSQDRAGGPDIQYF	TGCGCCAGCAGCCAAGATCGGGCGGGGGGGCCGGACATTCAGTACTTC
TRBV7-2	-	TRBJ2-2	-	CASSRGVRELFF	TGTGCCAGCAGCAGAGGCGTGCGGGAGCTGTTTTTT
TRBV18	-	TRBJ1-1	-	CASSRGNTEAFF	TGTGCCAGCTCGCGAGGTAACACTGAAGCTTTCTTT
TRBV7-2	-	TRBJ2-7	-	CASSVGRTISYEQYF	TGTGCCAGCAGCGTTGGTAGGACAATCTCCTACGAGCAGTACTTC